One and the same sample provided the 17 T cell receptor beta chains below, sequenced in a study of CD8 T cells in Susac syndrome. Reverse transcription used about 0.45 to 1 ug RNA and random hexamers. Using its own MiXCR run on the immunoSEQ multiplex PCR reads, TCRdb lists one record per CDR3 protein. Among roughly 400,000 distinct CDR3 sequences listed, around 83% were seen once. The sequenced sample consisted of CD8+ T cells from PBMCs. The receptors were sampled from a human donor with multiple sclerosis.

This chain uses TRBV7-9 with TRBJ2-7; D is perhaps TRBD2 (6 bases). This CDR3 has 12 amino acids. Trimming took off 3 bases at V and 5 bases at J, with 8 bases between the two ends. Per the germline V gene, CDR1 is SEHNR and CDR2 is FQNEAQ (reference sequence). The CDR3 DNA is TGTGCCAGCAGCTTGGAGGGCCACGAGCAGTACTTC. It specifies CASSLEGHEQYF.

The rearrangement uses TRBV5-4 and TRBJ1-1; D uncertain. CDR3 size: 15 residues. V was trimmed by 1 base and J by 1 base, leaving 11 bases between them. The germline gives CDR1 SGHNT, CDR2 YYREEE (reference sequence). For the CDR3, the DNA is TGTGCCAGCAGCTTGCTGGTGGGAGGGAACACTGAAGCTTTCTTT. This sequence encodes CASSLLVGGNTEAFF.

This rearrangement joins TRBV3-1 to TRBJ2-3; 7 bases align to TRBD2. CDR3 length: 14 residues. Germline CDR1 and CDR2: LGHDT and YNNKEL (reference sequence). Trimming removed 4 bases from V and 3 bases from J; junction bases left unmatched: 4. The CDR3, as DNA: TGTGCCAGCAGCCGTAGGACTAGTACAGATACGCAGTATTTT. Protein sequence: CASSRRTSTDTQYF.

V usage is TRBV28 and J usage is TRBJ2-1, with 9 bases fitting TRBD1. This CDR3 has 15 amino acids. V shed 5 bases and J 12 bases; nucleotides not matched to a gene: 14. CDR1 is MDHEN, CDR2 SYDVKM, per germline. CDR3 in DNA: TGTGCCAGCAGTCCGCAGACCTTGACAGGGGGTGGGCAGTTCTTC. Translation gives CASSPQTLTGGGQFF.

This chain links TRBV3-1 with TRBJ2-2; D is ambiguous. The CDR3 length is 13 residues. Germline V gene data show CDR1 as LGHDT and CDR2 as YNNKEL (reference sequence). Trimming removed 1 base at V and 8 bases at J, with 8 bases between. CDR3 region: CASSQGPGGELFF. The CDR3 coding sequence is TGTGCCAGCAGCCAAGGACCCGGGGGGGAGCTGTTTTTT.

CDR3 amino acids: CAWGASNTEAFF. The CDR3 nucleotides read TGTGCCTGGGGGGCGTCCAACACTGAAGCTTTCTTT. The chain carries TRBV30 and TRBJ1-1; the D gene is possibly TRBD1 (5 bases). V was pared by 5 bases and J by 2 bases, with 9 bases between. There are 12 residues in the CDR3. Germline CDR1 GTSNPN, CDR2 SVGIG (reference sequence).

The chain has TRBV4-1 and TRBJ1-1; TRBD1 matches 7 bases. The germline CDR1 and CDR2 sequences are MGHRA and YSYEKL. The CDR3 loop spans 15 amino acids. Unmatched junction bases numbered 5, after V lost 3 bases and J lost 1 base. Here the CDR3 DNA reads TGCGCCAGCAGCCACAGGGGGTTGGGGAACACTGAAGCTTTCTTT. Amino acid sequence: CASSHRGLGNTEAFF.

The J gene is TRBJ1-1, the V gene TRBV9; no clear D. V was pared by 3 bases and J by 7 bases, with 16 bases between. CDR3 size: 14 residues. The germline V gene has CDR1 SGDLS and CDR2 YYNGEE. The CDR3: CASSGHGVGSEAFF. CDR3 sequence (DNA): TGTGCCAGCAGCGGACACGGGGTTGGGAGTGAAGCTTTCTTT.

The chain links TRBV7-2 to TRBJ2-7; D not certain. Trimming shortened V by 5 bases and J by 5 bases, and 16 bases separated the two germline ends. This CDR3 has 14 amino acids. Germline V gene lookup returns CDR1 SGHTA and CDR2 FQGNSA. CDR3 loop: CASSLVGGFHEQYF. In DNA, the CDR3 is TGTGCCAGCAGCCTCGTCGGTGGCTTCCACGAGCAGTACTTC.

This clonotype was detected once. The rearrangement joins TRBV29-1 to TRBJ2-7; possibly TRBD2 for D (6 bases). The CDR3 length is 13 residues. CDR1 is SQVTM and CDR2 is ANQGSEA in the germline V gene. Between the trimmed V and J ends, which lost 4 bases and 3 bases, there was a span of 13 bases. The CDR3 nucleotides are TGCAGCGTTGCGTGGGCTAGCGACTACGAGCAGTACTTC. Its translation: CSVAWASDYEQYF.

This clonotype was detected a few times. The V call is TRBV6-1, the J call TRBJ1-1; perhaps TRBD1 as D (5 bases). Germline loops: CDR1 MNHNS, CDR2 SASEGT. This CDR3 has 14 residues. V was trimmed by 6 bases and J by 0 bases, leaving 11 bases between them. Here the CDR3 DNA reads TGTGCCAGCAGCCCCGACAGTTTGAACACTGAAGCTTTCTTT. It is translated as CASSPDSLNTEAFF.

This chain joins TRBV7-2 and TRBJ1-5, with no clear D. Germline V lookup: CDR1 SGHTA, CDR2 FQGNSA. The CDR3 has 16 residues. V dropped 5 bases and J dropped 0 bases, with 14 bases sitting between them. The CDR3 region is CASSADEALSNQPQHF. CDR3 nucleotide sequence: TGTGCCAGCAGCGCCGACGAAGCGCTTAGCAATCAGCCCCAGCATTTT.

This clonotype appeared a single time. The CDR3 sequence is CASRPGADTQYF. The CDR3 DNA is TGTGCCAGCAGGCCGGGGGCAGATACGCAGTATTTT. The chain recombines TRBV21-1 with TRBJ2-3; TRBD1, as called in the table, went unchecked against the DNA. TRBV21-1 is a pseudogene segment. The CDR3 spans 12 residues.

The chain is built from TRBV18 and TRBJ2-3; no clear D. Looked up from germline, CDR1 is KGHSH and CDR2 is LQKENI. CDR3 length: 14 amino acids. V lost 3 bases and J 7 bases, leaving 14 bases between the germline ends. Here the CDR3 reads CASSPDPPPNTQYF. The CDR3, as DNA: TGTGCCAGCTCACCTGATCCCCCGCCTAATACGCAGTATTTT.

This rearrangement joins TRBV3-1 to TRBJ1-5; D is unclear. V lost 1 base and J lost 9, with 4 bases in between. Germline CDR1 and CDR2: LGHDT and YNNKEL (reference sequence). This CDR3 is 11 amino acids long. The CDR3 protein is CASSQGRPQHF. DNA for the CDR3: TGTGCCAGCAGCCAAGGACGGCCCCAGCATTTT.

The rearrangement joins TRBV27 to TRBJ2-5, with 8 bases matching TRBD2. The CDR3 has 13 residues. Germline values: CDR1 MNHEY, CDR2 SMNVEV (reference sequence). Trimming at V came to 7 bases and at J to 5 bases, leaving 6 bases not matched to a gene. The CDR3 DNA sequence: TGTGCCAGCAAGCACGGGGGGGAGGAGACCCAGTACTTC. This gives the protein CASKHGGEETQYF.

In this sample, this clonotype turned up a few times. The chain links TRBV6-1 to TRBJ2-7, with D uncertain. The V gene's germline CDR1 is MNHNS and CDR2 SASEGT. The CDR3 is 14 residues long. Trimming took off 8 bases at V and 2 bases at J, with 16 bases between the two ends. The CDR3 DNA sequence: TGTGCCAGCCTCACCTGGGCCCAAGCCTACGAGCAGTACTTC. This sequence encodes CASLTWAQAYEQYF.